These 9 T cell receptor beta chains were all obtained from the same sample, sequenced in a study of cytotoxic CD8 clonotypes in ibrutinib-treated CLL. Repertoires were generated with immunoSEQ multiplex PCR, while TCRdb's copy carries only in-frame clones and drops some. The sample records 25,000 or so clones, 55% to 65% being singletons. Sequencing was performed on PBMCs, taken before ibrutinib treatment. Every receptor here comes from a human donor with chronic lymphocytic leukemia.

This chain connects TRBV7-8 to TRBJ2-3, with no clear D. There are 13 residues in the CDR3. Trimming cost V 1 base and J 0 bases, with 2 bases left between them. From germline, CDR1 is SGHVS and CDR2 FQNEAQ. The CDR3 reads CASSLESTDTQYF. DNA for the CDR3: TGTGCCAGCAGCTTAGAAAGCACAGATACGCAGTATTTT.

The chain is built from TRBV5-6 and TRBJ2-2; TRBD1 agrees at 9 bases. The junction had 3 bases not matched to a gene; V was cut back by 6 bases and J by 0 bases. The germline gives CDR1 SGHDT, CDR2 YYEEEE. The CDR3 is 15 amino acids. In DNA, the CDR3 is TGTGCCAGCATGGGACAGGGCCCGAACACCGGGGAGCTGTTTTTT. Amino acids: CASMGQGPNTGELFF.

The genes are TRBV25-1 and TRBJ2-7; 11 positions match TRBD2. There are 16 residues in the CDR3. Germline V gene data show CDR1 as MGHDK and CDR2 as SYGVNS. Trimming cost V 4 bases and J 0 bases; bases outside gene matches: 5. The DNA for the CDR3 is TGTGCCAGCAGTGTTTTGGGACTAGCGGACTCCTACGAGCAGTACTTC. It encodes CASSVLGLADSYEQYF.

This chain links TRBV30 with TRBJ1-3; D is perhaps TRBD1 (6 bases). Trimming removed 3 bases at V and 0 bases at J, with 12 bases between. There are 15 residues in the CDR3. The germline V gene encodes CDR1 GTSNPN and CDR2 SVGIG (reference sequence). DNA of the CDR3: TGTGCCTGGAGCAGGGGAATCGGCTCTGGAAACACCATATATTTT. Translated, it gives CAWSRGIGSGNTIYF. Variable domain in full (rest from reference TRBV30 and TRBJ1-3): SQTIHQWPATLVQPVGSPLSLECTVEGTSNPNLYWYRQAAGRGLQLLFYSVGIGQISSEVPQNLSASRPQDRQFILSSKKLLLSDSGFYLCAWSRGIGSGNTIYFGEGSWLTVV.

Here the CDR3 reads CAWSGQGQELEKLFF. CDR3 DNA: TGTGCCTGGAGTGGCCAGGGCCAGGAGTTAGAAAAACTGTTTTTT. This chain joins TRBV30 and TRBJ1-4; D may be TRBD1 (5 bases). Trimming took 1 base from V and 8 from J, leaving 17 bases between them. Germline V gives CDR1 GTSNPN, CDR2 SVGIG (reference sequence). There are 15 residues in the CDR3.

This clone was detected a few times. J is TRBJ2-7 and V is TRBV6-1; D might be TRBD1 or TRBD2, each matching 5 bases. Germline V lookup: CDR1 MNHNS, CDR2 SASEGT. The CDR3 spans 13 residues. The germline V and J ends were trimmed by 10 bases and 2 bases, with 15 bases remaining between them. The CDR3: CATSRDGAYEQYF. CDR3 nucleotide sequence: TGTGCCACCTCCCGGGACGGAGCCTACGAGCAGTACTTC.

This clone was observed a handful of times. The chain has TRBV7-3 and TRBJ2-3; D unclear. V lost 0 bases and J 6 bases, leaving 10 bases between the germline ends. CDR3 length: 14 amino acids. From germline, CDR1 is SGHTA and CDR2 FQGTGA. CDR3 amino acids: CASSLTGRWDTQYF. The CDR3 DNA is TGTGCCAGCAGCTTAACTGGGCGGTGGGATACGCAGTATTTT.

This chain joins TRBV18 and TRBJ1-5; TRBD1 agrees at 8 bases. Germline CDR1 is KGHSH and CDR2 is LQKENI. V gave up 0 bases and J gave up 2 bases; unmatched junction bases: 6. This CDR3 contains 17 residues. Written as DNA, the CDR3 is TGTGCCAGCTCACCACCGCGGACAGGGCTAGGCAATCAGCCCCAGCATTTT. Translated, it gives CASSPPRTGLGNQPQHF.

V gene TRBV5-6 combines with J gene TRBJ1-2; 8 nucleotides line up with TRBD1. Germline loops: CDR1 SGHDT, CDR2 YYEEEE. The CDR3 has 15 residues. V lost 0 bases to trimming and J lost 7 bases; unmatched junction nucleotides: 8. The CDR3 loop is CASSLVTGGLRGYTF. In nucleotides, the CDR3 is TGTGCCAGCAGCTTGGTTACAGGGGGTCTTCGTGGCTACACCTTC. Full variable domain (rest looked up from reference TRBV5-6 and TRBJ1-2): DAGVTQSPTHLIKTRGQQVTLRCSPKSGHDTVSWYQQALGQGPQFIFQYYEEEERQRGNFPDRFSGHQFPNYSSELNVNALLLGDSALYLCASSLVTGGLRGYTFGSGTRLTVV.